A selection of T cell receptor beta chains follows, all from one sample in a study of CD8+ T cells in alopecia areata. Sequencing used immunoSEQ multiplex PCR; TCRdb keeps in-frame clones, though not all of them. The table lists 80,000 to 95,000 clones, around 44% of them singletons. Sample: CD8+ T cells sorted from blood, taken at week 24, from a patient treated with tofacitinib. Every receptor here comes from a human donor with alopecia areata. Each CDR3 is given with its conserved first and last residue. The D gene is left open where the match is weak. Clone size is not always given. Where it is, it says once, few, many or a class for expanded clones.

abundance: few
j_gene: TRBJ1-1
v_gene: TRBV30
d_gene: TRBD1
CDR3aa: CAWRDRGIEAFF
CDR3nt: TGTGCCTGGAGGGACAGGGGGATTGAAGCTTTCTTT

abundance: .
j_gene: TRBJ1-5
v_gene: TRBV19
d_gene: TRBD1
CDR3aa: CASSQDRGRNQPQHF
CDR3nt: TGTGCCAGTAGTCAGGACAGGGGGAGGAATCAGCCCCAGCATTTT

abundance: .
j_gene: TRBJ1-1
v_gene: TRBV13
d_gene: .
CDR3aa: CASSHGRVNTEAFF
CDR3nt: TGTGCCAGCAGCCATGGACGAGTGAACACTGAAGCTTTCTTT

abundance: once
j_gene: TRBJ2-5
v_gene: TRBV30
d_gene: .
CDR3aa: CAWRVRRGETQYF
CDR3nt: TGTGCCTGGAGGGTTCGAAGGGGGGAGACCCAGTACTTC

abundance: .
j_gene: TRBJ2-7
v_gene: TRBV5-1
d_gene: .
CDR3aa: CASSVGATYEQYF
CDR3nt: TGCGCCAGCAGTGTCGGAGCCACCTACGAGCAGTACTTC

abundance: few
j_gene: TRBJ1-1
v_gene: TRBV27
d_gene: .
CDR3aa: CASSLGGNTEAFF
CDR3nt: TGTGCCAGCAGTTTAGGAGGGAACACTGAAGCTTTCTTT

abundance: .
j_gene: TRBJ1-1
v_gene: TRBV6-6
d_gene: .
CDR3aa: CASSYSLENTEAFF
CDR3nt: TGTGCCAGCAGTTACTCTCTTGAGAACACTGAAGCTTTCTTT

abundance: .
j_gene: TRBJ2-5
v_gene: TRBV9
d_gene: .
CDR3aa: CASSAHGARQETQYF
CDR3nt: TGTGCCAGCAGCGCGCACGGTGCGCGGCAAGAGACCCAGTACTTC

abundance: .
j_gene: TRBJ1-1
v_gene: TRBV5-1
d_gene: TRBD1
CDR3aa: CASSEDRGGTEAFF
CDR3nt: TGCGCCAGCAGCGAGGACAGGGGCGGGACTGAAGCTTTCTTT

abundance: many
j_gene: TRBJ2-7
v_gene: TRBV11-3
d_gene: .
CDR3aa: CASSLATIYEQYF
CDR3nt: TGTGCCAGCAGCTTAGCAACAATCTACGAGCAGTACTTC

abundance: .
j_gene: TRBJ2-2
v_gene: TRBV7-9
d_gene: .
CDR3aa: CASSFDGANTGELFF
CDR3nt: TGTGCCAGCAGCTTCGACGGAGCGAACACCGGGGAGCTGTTTTTT

abundance: once
j_gene: TRBJ2-1
v_gene: TRBV27
d_gene: .
CDR3aa: CASSFLRADEQFF
CDR3nt: TGTGCCAGCAGTTTCCTTAGGGCGGATGAGCAGTTCTTC

abundance: .
j_gene: TRBJ2-1
v_gene: TRBV30
d_gene: TRBD2
CDR3aa: CAWRALAGGPRLSHEQFF
CDR3nt: TGTGCCTGGAGGGCACTAGCGGGAGGGCCCCGTCTCTCCCATGAGCAGTTCTTC

abundance: .
j_gene: TRBJ2-5
v_gene: TRBV29-1
d_gene: .
CDR3aa: CSVEDGRRKETQYF
CDR3nt: TGCAGCGTTGAAGATGGTAGACGGAAAGAGACCCAGTACTTC

abundance: few
j_gene: TRBJ1-2
v_gene: TRBV20-1
d_gene: .
CDR3aa: CSAMDYYGYTF
CDR3nt: TGCAGTGCTATGGACTACTATGGCTACACCTTC

abundance: few
j_gene: TRBJ1-1
v_gene: TRBV30
d_gene: .
CDR3aa: CAWTRLGGDTEAFF
CDR3nt: TGTGCCTGGACCCGACTGGGAGGGGACACTGAAGCTTTCTTT

abundance: .
j_gene: TRBJ2-1
v_gene: TRBV7-8
d_gene: .
CDR3aa: CASSLGGPSNEQFF
CDR3nt: TGTGCCAGCAGCTTAGGGGGCCCCTCGAATGAGCAGTTCTTC

abundance: .
j_gene: TRBJ2-7
v_gene: TRBV9
d_gene: .
CDR3aa: CASSLATIYEQYF
CDR3nt: TGTGCCAGCAGCTTAGCAACAATCTACGAGCAGTACTTC

abundance: once
j_gene: TRBJ2-1
v_gene: TRBV30
d_gene: .
CDR3aa: CAWSDGTGEQFF
CDR3nt: TGTGCCTGGAGCGATGGGACCGGTGAGCAGTTCTTC

abundance: .
j_gene: TRBJ2-5
v_gene: TRBV28
d_gene: TRBD1
CDR3aa: CASSVNRGRETQYF
CDR3nt: TGTGCCAGCAGTGTCAACAGGGGTCGGGAGACCCAGTACTTC

abundance: few
j_gene: TRBJ1-1
v_gene: TRBV4-3
d_gene: .
CDR3aa: CASSQESGSTEAFF
CDR3nt: TGCGCCAGCAGCCAAGAGTCCGGTAGTACTGAAGCTTTCTTT

abundance: .
j_gene: TRBJ1-1
v_gene: TRBV19
d_gene: .
CDR3aa: CASSFRVLSDTEAFF
CDR3nt: TGTGCCAGTAGTTTCAGGGTCCTGAGCGACACTGAAGCTTTCTTT

abundance: large
j_gene: TRBJ2-7
v_gene: TRBV2
d_gene: TRBD1
CDR3aa: CASSEIGQGTYEQYF
CDR3nt: TGTGCCAGCAGTGAGATTGGACAGGGGACCTACGAGCAGTACTTC

abundance: few
j_gene: TRBJ2-3
v_gene: TRBV5-1
d_gene: TRBD2
CDR3aa: CASSFLGYLAGTGTDTQYF
CDR3nt: TGCGCCAGCAGCTTCCTGGGATACCTAGCGGGAACGGGCACAGATACGCAGTATTTT

abundance: .
j_gene: TRBJ1-1
v_gene: TRBV19
d_gene: .
CDR3aa: CASSISDGNTEAFF
CDR3nt: TGTGCCAGTAGTATATCGGACGGTAACACTGAAGCTTTCTTT

abundance: few
j_gene: TRBJ2-2
v_gene: TRBV10-1
d_gene: .
CDR3aa: CTIRREYTGELFF
CDR3nt: TGCACCATCAGGCGGGAATACACCGGGGAGCTGTTTTTT

abundance: few
j_gene: TRBJ2-1
v_gene: TRBV6-5
d_gene: .
CDR3aa: CASSYPGGEQFF
CDR3nt: TGTGCCAGCAGTTACCCCGGGGGTGAGCAGTTCTTC

abundance: .
j_gene: TRBJ1-1
v_gene: TRBV6-5
d_gene: .
CDR3aa: CASSSGVDTEAFF
CDR3nt: TGTGCCAGCAGTTCAGGGGTGGACACTGAAGCTTTCTTT

abundance: few
j_gene: TRBJ1-2
v_gene: TRBV7-2
d_gene: .
CDR3aa: CASSWSKTARNYGYTF
CDR3nt: TGTGCCAGCAGCTGGAGCAAGACTGCCAGGAACTATGGCTACACCTTC

abundance: few
j_gene: TRBJ1-1
v_gene: TRBV19
d_gene: .
CDR3aa: CASSMGTEAFF
CDR3nt: TGTGCCAGTAGTATGGGCACTGAAGCTTTCTTT

abundance: .
j_gene: TRBJ2-7
v_gene: TRBV13
d_gene: .
CDR3aa: CASSLPTEDYEQYF
CDR3nt: TGTGCCAGCAGCCTACCGACAGAGGACTACGAGCAGTACTTC

abundance: few
j_gene: TRBJ2-5
v_gene: TRBV29-1
d_gene: .
CDR3aa: CSVSAGVRETQYF
CDR3nt: TGCAGCGTTTCCGCAGGGGTGAGGGAGACCCAGTACTTC

abundance: .
j_gene: TRBJ2-1
v_gene: TRBV11-2
d_gene: TRBD1
CDR3aa: CASSLGQGAYNEQFF
CDR3nt: TGTGCCAGCAGCCTTGGACAGGGGGCATACAATGAGCAGTTCTTC

abundance: .
j_gene: TRBJ1-2
v_gene: TRBV7-9
d_gene: .
CDR3aa: CASSSGTNYGYTF
CDR3nt: TGTGCCAGCAGCTCGGGCACTAACTATGGCTACACCTTC

abundance: .
j_gene: TRBJ2-1
v_gene: TRBV4-3
d_gene: TRBD1
CDR3aa: CASSQDASGGTRFNEQFF
CDR3nt: TGCGCCAGCAGCCAAGATGCGTCAGGGGGAACCCGTTTCAATGAGCAGTTCTTC

abundance: few
j_gene: TRBJ2-5
v_gene: TRBV27
d_gene: .
CDR3aa: CASSLGQRETQYF
CDR3nt: TGTGCCAGCAGTTTGGGACAACGTGAGACCCAGTACTTC

abundance: few
j_gene: TRBJ2-3
v_gene: TRBV7-6
d_gene: .
CDR3aa: CASSPAGTYGADTQYF
CDR3nt: TGTGCCAGCAGCCCAGCCGGGACTTACGGGGCAGATACGCAGTATTTT

abundance: once
j_gene: TRBJ2-7
v_gene: TRBV9
d_gene: .
CDR3aa: CASSPSIVRIHEQYF
CDR3nt: TGTGCCAGCAGCCCATCGATAGTAAGGATCCACGAGCAGTACTTC

abundance: .
j_gene: TRBJ2-2
v_gene: TRBV9
d_gene: .
CDR3aa: CASSVSGYNTGELFF
CDR3nt: TGTGCCAGCAGCGTAAGCGGTTATAACACCGGGGAGCTGTTTTTT

abundance: .
j_gene: TRBJ1-5
v_gene: TRBV6-1
d_gene: .
CDR3aa: CASSEPPEEQPQHF
CDR3nt: TGTGCCAGCAGTGAACCCCCGGAGGAGCAGCCCCAGCATTTT

abundance: .
j_gene: TRBJ2-5
v_gene: TRBV19
d_gene: .
CDR3aa: CASSSAGQETQYF
CDR3nt: TGTGCCAGTAGTAGTGCGGGGCAAGAGACCCAGTACTTC

abundance: .
j_gene: TRBJ2-7
v_gene: TRBV16
d_gene: TRBD1
CDR3aa: CASSPGQTYEQYF
CDR3nt: TGTGCCAGCAGCCCGGGACAGACCTACGAGCAGTACTTC

abundance: few
j_gene: TRBJ1-5
v_gene: TRBV25-1
d_gene: TRBD1
CDR3aa: CASPEGQGYSNQPQHF
CDR3nt: TGTGCCAGCCCTGAGGGACAGGGCTACAGCAATCAGCCCCAGCATTTT

abundance: few
j_gene: TRBJ2-1
v_gene: TRBV15
d_gene: TRBD2
CDR3aa: CATSILVQRTSVYSEQFF
CDR3nt: TGTGCCACCAGCATCCTAGTCCAAAGGACTAGCGTCTATAGTGAGCAGTTCTTC

abundance: .
j_gene: TRBJ2-7
v_gene: TRBV30
d_gene: TRBD2
CDR3aa: CAWLGRDYSYEQYF
CDR3nt: TGTGCCTGGCTGGGAAGGGACTATTCCTACGAGCAGTACTTC

abundance: .
j_gene: TRBJ2-2
v_gene: TRBV29-1
d_gene: TRBD2
CDR3aa: CSVVGLAGERTGELFF
CDR3nt: TGCAGCGTTGTCGGACTAGCGGGAGAACGGACCGGGGAGCTGTTTTTT

abundance: .
j_gene: TRBJ1-5
v_gene: TRBV4-3
d_gene: TRBD1
CDR3aa: CASSQEWTGNQPQHF
CDR3nt: TGCGCCAGCAGCCAAGAATGGACAGGGAATCAGCCCCAGCATTTT